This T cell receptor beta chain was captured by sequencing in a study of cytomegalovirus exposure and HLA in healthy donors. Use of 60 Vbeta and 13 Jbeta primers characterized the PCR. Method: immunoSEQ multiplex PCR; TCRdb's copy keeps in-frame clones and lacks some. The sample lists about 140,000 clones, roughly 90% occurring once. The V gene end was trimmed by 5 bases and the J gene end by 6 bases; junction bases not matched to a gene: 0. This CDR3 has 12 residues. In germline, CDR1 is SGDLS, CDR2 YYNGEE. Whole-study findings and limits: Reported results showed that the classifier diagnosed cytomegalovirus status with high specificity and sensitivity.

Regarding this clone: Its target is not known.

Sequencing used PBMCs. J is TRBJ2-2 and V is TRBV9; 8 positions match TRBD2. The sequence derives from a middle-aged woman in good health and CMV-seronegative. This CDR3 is CASRLAAGELFF. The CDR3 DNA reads TGTGCCAGCAGACTAGCGGCCGGGGAGCTGTTTTTT.